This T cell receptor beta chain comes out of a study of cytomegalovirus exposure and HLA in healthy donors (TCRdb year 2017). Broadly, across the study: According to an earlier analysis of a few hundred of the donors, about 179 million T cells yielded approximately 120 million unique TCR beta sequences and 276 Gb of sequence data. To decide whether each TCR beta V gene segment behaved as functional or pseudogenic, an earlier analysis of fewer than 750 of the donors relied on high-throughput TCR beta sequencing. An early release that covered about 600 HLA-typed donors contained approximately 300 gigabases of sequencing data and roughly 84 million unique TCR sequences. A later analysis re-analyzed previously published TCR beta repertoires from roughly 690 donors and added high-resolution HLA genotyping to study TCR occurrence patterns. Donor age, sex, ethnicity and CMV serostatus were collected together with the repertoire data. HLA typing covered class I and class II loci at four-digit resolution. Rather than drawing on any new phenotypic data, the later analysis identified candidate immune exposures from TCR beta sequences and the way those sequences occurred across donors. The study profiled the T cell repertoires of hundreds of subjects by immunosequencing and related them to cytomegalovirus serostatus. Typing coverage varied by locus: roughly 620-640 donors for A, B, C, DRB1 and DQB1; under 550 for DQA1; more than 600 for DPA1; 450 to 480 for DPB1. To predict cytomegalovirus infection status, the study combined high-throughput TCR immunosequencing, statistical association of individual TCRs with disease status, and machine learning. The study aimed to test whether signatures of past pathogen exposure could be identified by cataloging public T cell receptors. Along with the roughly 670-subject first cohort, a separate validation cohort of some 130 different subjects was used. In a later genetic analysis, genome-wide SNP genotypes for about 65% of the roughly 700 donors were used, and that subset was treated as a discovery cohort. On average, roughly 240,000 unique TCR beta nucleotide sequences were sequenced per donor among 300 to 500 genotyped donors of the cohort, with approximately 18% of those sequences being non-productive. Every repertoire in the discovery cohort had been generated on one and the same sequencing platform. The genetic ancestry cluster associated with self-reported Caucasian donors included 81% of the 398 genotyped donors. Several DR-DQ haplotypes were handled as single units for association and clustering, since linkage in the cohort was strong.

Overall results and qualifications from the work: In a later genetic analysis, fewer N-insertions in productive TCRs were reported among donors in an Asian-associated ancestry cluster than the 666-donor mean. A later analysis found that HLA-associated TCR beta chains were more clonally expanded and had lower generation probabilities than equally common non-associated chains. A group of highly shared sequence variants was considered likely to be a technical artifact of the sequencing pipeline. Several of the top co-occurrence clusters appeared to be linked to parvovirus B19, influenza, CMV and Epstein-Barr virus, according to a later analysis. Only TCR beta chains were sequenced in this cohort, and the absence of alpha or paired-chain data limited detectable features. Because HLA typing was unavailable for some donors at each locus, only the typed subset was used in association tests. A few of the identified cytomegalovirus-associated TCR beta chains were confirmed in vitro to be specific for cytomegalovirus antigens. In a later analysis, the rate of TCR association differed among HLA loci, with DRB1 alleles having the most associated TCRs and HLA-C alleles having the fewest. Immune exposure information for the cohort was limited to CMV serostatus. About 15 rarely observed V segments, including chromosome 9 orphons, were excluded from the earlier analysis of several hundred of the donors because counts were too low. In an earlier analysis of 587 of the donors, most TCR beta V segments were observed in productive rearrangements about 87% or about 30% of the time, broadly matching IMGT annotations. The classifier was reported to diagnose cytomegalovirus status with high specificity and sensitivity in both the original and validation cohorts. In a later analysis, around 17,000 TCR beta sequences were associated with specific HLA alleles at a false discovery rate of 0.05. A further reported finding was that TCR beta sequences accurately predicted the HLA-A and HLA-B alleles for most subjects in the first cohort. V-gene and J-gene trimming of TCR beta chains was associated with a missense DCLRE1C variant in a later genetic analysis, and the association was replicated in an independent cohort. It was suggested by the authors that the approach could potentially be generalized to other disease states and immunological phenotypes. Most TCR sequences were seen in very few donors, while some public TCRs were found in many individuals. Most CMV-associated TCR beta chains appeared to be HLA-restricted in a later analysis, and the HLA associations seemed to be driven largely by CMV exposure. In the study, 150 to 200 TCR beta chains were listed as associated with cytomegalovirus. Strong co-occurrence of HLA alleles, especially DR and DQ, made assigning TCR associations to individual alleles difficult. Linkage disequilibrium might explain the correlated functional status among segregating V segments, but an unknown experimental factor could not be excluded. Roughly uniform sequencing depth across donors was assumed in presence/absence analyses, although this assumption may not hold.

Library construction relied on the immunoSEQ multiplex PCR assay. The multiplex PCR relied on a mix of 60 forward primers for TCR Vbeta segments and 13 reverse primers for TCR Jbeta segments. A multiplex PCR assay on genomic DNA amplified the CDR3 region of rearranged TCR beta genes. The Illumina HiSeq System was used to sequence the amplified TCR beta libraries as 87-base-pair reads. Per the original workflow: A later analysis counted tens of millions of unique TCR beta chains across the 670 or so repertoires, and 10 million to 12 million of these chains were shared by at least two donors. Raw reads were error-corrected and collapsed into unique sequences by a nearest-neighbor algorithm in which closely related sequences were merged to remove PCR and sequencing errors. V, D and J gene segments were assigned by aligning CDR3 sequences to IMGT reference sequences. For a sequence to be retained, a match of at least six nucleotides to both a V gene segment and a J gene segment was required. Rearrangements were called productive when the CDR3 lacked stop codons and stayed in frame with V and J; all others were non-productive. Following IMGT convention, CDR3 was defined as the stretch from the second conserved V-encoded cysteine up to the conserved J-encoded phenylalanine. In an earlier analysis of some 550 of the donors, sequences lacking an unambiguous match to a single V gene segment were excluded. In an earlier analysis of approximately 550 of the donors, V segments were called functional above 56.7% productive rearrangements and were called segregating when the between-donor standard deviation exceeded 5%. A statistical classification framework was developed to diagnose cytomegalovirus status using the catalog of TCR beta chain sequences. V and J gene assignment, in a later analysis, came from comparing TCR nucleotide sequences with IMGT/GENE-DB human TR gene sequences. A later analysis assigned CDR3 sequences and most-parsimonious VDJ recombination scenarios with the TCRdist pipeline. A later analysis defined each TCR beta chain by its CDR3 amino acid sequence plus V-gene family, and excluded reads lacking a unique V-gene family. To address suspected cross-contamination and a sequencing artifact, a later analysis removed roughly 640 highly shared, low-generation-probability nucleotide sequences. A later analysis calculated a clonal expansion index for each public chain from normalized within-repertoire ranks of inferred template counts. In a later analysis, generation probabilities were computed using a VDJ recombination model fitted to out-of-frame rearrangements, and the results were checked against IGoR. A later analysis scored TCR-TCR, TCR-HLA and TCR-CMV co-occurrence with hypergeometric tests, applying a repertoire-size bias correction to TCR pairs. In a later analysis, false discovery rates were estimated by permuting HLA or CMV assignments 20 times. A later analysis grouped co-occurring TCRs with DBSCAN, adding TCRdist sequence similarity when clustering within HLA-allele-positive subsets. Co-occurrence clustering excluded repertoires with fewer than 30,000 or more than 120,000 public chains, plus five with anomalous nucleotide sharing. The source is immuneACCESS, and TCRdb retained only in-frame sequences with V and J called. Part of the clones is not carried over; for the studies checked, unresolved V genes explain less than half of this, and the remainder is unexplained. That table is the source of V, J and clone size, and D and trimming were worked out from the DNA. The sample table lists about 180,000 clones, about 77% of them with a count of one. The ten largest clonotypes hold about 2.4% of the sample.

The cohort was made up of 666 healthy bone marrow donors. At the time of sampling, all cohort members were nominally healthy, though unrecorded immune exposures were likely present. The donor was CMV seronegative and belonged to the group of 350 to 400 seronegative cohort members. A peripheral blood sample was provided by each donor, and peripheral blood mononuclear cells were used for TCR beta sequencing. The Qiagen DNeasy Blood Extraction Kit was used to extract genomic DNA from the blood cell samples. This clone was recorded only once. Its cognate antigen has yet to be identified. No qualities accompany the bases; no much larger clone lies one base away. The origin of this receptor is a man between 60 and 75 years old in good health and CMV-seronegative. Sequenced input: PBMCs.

The DNA is as follows: TGTGCCAGCAGTGCCGGGACAGCGAATTCACCCCTCCACTTT. It specifies CASSAGTANSPLHF. Recombination connected TRBV6-1 to TRBJ1-6, with 7 bases matching TRBD1. The CDR3, from cysteine to phenylalanine, totals 14 residues. Only CDR3 DNA remains: 42 bases, in frame from the first base. From the germline V gene, CDR1 is MNHNS and CDR2 is SASEGT. The V end gives up 4 bases and the J end 7 bases, leaving 4 bases in the junction not matched to a gene.